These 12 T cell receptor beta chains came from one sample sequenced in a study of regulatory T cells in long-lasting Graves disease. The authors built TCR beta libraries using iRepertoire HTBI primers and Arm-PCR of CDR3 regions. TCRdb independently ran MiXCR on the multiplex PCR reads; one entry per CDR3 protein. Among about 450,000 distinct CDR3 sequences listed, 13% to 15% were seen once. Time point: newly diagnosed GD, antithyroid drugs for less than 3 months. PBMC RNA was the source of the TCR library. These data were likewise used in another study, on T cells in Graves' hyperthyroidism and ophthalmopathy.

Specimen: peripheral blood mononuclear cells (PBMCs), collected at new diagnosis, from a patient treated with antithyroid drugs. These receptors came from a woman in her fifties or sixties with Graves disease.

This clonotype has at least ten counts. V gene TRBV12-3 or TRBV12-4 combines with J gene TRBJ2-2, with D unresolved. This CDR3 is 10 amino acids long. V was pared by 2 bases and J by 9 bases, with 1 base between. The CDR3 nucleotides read TGTGCCAGCAGTTTACGGGAGCTGTTTTTT. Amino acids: CASSLRELFF.

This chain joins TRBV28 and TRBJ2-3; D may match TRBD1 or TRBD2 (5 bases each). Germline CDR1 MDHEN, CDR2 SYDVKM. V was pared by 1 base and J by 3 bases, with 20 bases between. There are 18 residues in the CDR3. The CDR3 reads CASSLYPGPQSGTDTQYF. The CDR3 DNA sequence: TGTGCCAGCAGTTTATACCCGGGACCTCAATCGGGGACAGATACGCAGTATTTT.

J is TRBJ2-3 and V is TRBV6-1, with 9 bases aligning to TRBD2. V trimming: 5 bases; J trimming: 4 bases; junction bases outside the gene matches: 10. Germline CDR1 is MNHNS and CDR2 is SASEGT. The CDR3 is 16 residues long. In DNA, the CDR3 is TGTGCCAGCAGTCCTCAAGGGGTAGCGGGAGCAGATACGCAGTATTTT. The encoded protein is CASSPQGVAGADTQYF.

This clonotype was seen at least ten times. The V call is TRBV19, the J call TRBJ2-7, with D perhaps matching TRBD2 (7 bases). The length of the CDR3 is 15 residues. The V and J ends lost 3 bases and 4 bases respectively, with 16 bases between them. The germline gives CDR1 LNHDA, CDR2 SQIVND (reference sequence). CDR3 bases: TGTGCCAGTAGTATTACAGGGAGGGGACCTTACGAGCAGTACTTC. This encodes CASSITGRGPYEQYF.

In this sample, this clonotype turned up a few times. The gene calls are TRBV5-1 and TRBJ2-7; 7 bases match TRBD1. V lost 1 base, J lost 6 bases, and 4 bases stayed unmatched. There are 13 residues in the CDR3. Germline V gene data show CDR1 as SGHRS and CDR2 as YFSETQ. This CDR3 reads CASSLQGEGEQYF. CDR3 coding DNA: TGCGCCAGCAGCTTGCAGGGGGAAGGCGAGCAGTACTTC.

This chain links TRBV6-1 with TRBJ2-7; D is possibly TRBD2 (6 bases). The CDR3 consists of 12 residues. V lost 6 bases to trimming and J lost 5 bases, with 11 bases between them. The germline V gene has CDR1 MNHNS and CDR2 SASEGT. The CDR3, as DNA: TGTGCCAGCAGACTAAGACTAGACGAGCAGTACTTC. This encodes CASRLRLDEQYF.

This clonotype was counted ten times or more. The CDR3 reads CASSLIDGGDTEAFF. In DNA form, the CDR3 reads TGCGCCAGCAGCTTAATCGACGGAGGCGACACTGAAGCTTTCTTT. V usage is TRBV5-1 and J usage is TRBJ1-1; D unresolved. This CDR3 region has 15 residues. V shed 2 bases and J shed 3 bases, with 14 bases lying between them. Germline V gene lookup returns CDR1 SGHRS and CDR2 YFSETQ.

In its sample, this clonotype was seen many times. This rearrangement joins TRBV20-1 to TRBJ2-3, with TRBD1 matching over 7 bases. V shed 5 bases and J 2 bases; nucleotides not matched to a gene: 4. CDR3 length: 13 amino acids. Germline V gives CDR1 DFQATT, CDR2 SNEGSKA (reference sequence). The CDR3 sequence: CSAPGTDTDTQYF. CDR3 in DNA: TGCAGTGCTCCCGGGACAGACACAGATACGCAGTATTTT.

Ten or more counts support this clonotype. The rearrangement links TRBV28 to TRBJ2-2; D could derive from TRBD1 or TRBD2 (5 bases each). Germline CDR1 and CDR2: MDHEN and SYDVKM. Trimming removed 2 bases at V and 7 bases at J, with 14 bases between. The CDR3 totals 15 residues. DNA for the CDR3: TGTGCCAGCAGTTTACCGGGCCCGAGGGGCGGGGAGCTGTTTTTT. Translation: CASSLPGPRGGELFF.

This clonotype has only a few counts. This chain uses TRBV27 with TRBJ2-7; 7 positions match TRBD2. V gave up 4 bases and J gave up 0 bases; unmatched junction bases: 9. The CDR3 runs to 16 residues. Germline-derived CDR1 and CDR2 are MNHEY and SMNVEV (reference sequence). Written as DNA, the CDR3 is TGTGCCAGCAGTTCGGGTTCACTAGCGTTCTCCTACGAGCAGTACTTC. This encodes CASSSGSLAFSYEQYF.

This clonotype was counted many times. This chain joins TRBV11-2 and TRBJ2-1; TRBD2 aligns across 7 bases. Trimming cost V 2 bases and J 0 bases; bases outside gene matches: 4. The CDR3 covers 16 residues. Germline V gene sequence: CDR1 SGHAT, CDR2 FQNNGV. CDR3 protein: CASSLWGLTSYNEQFF. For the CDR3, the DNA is TGTGCCAGCAGCTTATGGGGACTAACCTCCTACAATGAGCAGTTCTTC.

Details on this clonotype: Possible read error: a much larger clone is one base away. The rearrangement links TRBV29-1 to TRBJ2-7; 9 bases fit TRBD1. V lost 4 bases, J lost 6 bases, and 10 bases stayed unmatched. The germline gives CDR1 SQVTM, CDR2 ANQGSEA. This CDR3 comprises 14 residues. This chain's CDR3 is CSVGTGTGRVEQYF. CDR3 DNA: TGCAGCGTTGGAACCGGGACAGGGAGGGTCGAGCAGTACTTC.